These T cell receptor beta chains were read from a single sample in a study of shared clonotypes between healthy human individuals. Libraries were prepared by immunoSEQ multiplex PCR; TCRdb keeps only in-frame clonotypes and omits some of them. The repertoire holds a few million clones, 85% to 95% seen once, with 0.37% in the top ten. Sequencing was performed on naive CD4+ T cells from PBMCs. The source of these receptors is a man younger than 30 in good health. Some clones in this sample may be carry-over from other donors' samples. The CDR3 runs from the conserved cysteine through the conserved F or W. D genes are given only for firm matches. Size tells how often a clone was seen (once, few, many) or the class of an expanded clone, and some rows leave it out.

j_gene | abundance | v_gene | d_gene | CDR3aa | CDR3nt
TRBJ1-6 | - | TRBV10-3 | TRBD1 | CAISDGTGSPLHF | TGTGCCATCAGTGATGGGACAGGGTCACCCCTCCACTTT
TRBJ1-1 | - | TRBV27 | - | CASYTGYGTEAFF | TGTGCCAGCTATACAGGATACGGCACTGAAGCTTTCTTT
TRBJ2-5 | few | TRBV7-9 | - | CASSLETQYF | TGTGCCAGCAGCTTGGAGACCCAGTACTTC
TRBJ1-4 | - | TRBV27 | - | CASSFLPGTIDEKLFF | TGTGCCAGCAGTTTCCTCCCAGGAACAATAGATGAAAAACTGTTTTTT
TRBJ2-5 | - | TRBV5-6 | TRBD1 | CASSLIWDRNQETQYF | TGTGCCAGCAGCTTGATCTGGGACAGAAATCAAGAGACCCAGTACTTC
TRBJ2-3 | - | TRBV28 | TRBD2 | CASSPRGTSGRDTQYF | TGTGCCAGCAGTCCCAGAGGGACTAGCGGGAGAGATACGCAGTATTTT
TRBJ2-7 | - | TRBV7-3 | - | CASSLIPKAGEQYF | TGTGCCAGCAGCTTAATCCCGAAGGCGGGCGAGCAGTACTTC
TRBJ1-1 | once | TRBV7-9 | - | CASSREWVTNTEAFF | TGTGCCAGCAGCCGGGAGTGGGTTACGAACACTGAAGCTTTCTTT
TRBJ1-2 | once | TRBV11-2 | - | CASSPTGQTKNYGYTF | TGTGCCAGCAGCCCCACCGGACAGACTAAGAACTATGGCTACACCTTC
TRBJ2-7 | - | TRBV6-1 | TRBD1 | CASSHRGNPYEQYF | TGTGCCAGCAGCCACAGGGGTAACCCCTACGAGCAGTACTTC
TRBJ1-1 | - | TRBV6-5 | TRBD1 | CASSYSRGTGSTEAFF | TGTGCCAGCAGTTATTCGCGTGGGACAGGGTCCACTGAAGCTTTCTTT
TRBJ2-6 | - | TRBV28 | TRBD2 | CASSGRASGANVLTF | TGTGCCAGCAGTGGGAGGGCCTCCGGGGCCAACGTCCTGACTTTC
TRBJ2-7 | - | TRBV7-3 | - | CASSPQDLSKQYF | TGTGCCAGCAGCCCCCAGGACCTGAGTAAGCAGTACTTC
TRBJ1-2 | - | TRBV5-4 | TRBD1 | CASRRGQELNYGYTF | TGTGCCAGCAGGCGTGGACAGGAATTAAACTATGGCTACACCTTC
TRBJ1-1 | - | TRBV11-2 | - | CASSFSQGSTEAFF | TGTGCCAGCAGTTTCTCTCAGGGTAGCACTGAAGCTTTCTTT
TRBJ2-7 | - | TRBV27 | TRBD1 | CASGLTSGTGAHEQYF | TGTGCCAGCGGCCTCACGTCGGGGACAGGGGCCCACGAGCAGTACTTC
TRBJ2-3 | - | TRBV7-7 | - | CASSSQGTDTQYF | TGTGCCAGCAGCTCCCAGGGGACAGATACGCAGTATTTT
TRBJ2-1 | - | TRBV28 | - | CASTSPGGGASYNEQFF | TGTGCCAGCACCTCCCCGGGTGGGGGAGCCTCCTACAATGAGCAGTTCTTC
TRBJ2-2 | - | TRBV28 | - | CASTGDPYTGELFF | TGTGCCAGCACAGGGGACCCGTACACCGGGGAGCTGTTTTTT
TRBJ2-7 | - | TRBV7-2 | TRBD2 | CASSIRVVSGSYEQYF | TGTGCCAGCAGCATCCGGGTGGTTAGCGGGAGTTACGAGCAGTACTTC
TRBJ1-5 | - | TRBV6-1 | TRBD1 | CASSPFGTGNQPQHF | TGTGCCAGCAGTCCTTTTGGGACAGGCAATCAGCCCCAGCATTTT
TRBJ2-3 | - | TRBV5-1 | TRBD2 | CASSWAGTSGNADTQYF | TGCGCCAGCAGCTGGGCCGGGACTAGCGGGAACGCAGATACGCAGTATTTT
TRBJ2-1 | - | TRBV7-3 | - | CASSPRRQDYNEQFF | TGTGCCAGCAGCCCCCGTCGGCAGGACTACAATGAGCAGTTCTTC
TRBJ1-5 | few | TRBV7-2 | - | CASSLEGDQPQHF | TGTGCCAGCAGCTTAGAAGGGGATCAGCCCCAGCATTTT
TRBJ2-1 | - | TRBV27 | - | CASSGRKAESYNEQFF | TGTGCCAGCAGTGGTCGTAAAGCGGAGTCCTACAATGAGCAGTTCTTC
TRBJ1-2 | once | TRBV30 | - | CVWSPPGHGYTF | TGTGTCTGGAGTCCACCAGGGCATGGCTACACCTTC
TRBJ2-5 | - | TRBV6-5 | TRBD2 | CASASGRGTAQYF | TGTGCCAGCGCTAGCGGGAGAGGAACGGCCCAGTACTTC
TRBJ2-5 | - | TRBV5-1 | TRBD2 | CASSEAGGETQYF | TGCGCCAGCAGCGAGGCGGGAGGAGAGACCCAGTACTTC
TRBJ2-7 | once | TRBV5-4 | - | CASSWAGSVGYEQYF | TGTGCCAGCAGCTGGGCGGGATCCGTCGGGTACGAGCAGTACTTC
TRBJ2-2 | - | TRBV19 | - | CASNPQYTGELFF | TGTGCCAGTAACCCTCAGTACACCGGGGAGCTGTTTTTT
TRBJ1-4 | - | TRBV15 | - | CATSRVVVAEKLFF | TGTGCCACCAGCAGAGTAGTGGTAGCTGAAAAACTGTTTTTT
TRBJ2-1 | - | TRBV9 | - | CASSVASGVNEQFF | TGTGCCAGCAGCGTAGCGTCAGGGGTCAATGAGCAGTTCTTC
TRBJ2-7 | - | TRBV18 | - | CASSGELGYEQYF | TGTGCCAGCTCAGGAGAGCTCGGTTACGAGCAGTACTTC
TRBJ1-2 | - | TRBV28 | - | CASTKIDSTNYGYTF | TGTGCCAGCACCAAAATCGACAGTACTAACTATGGCTACACCTTC
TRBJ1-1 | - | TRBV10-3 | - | CAISDKNRAGRNTEAFF | TGTGCCATCAGTGACAAAAACAGGGCAGGTAGAAACACTGAAGCTTTCTTT
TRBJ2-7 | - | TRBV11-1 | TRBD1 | CASSWGGTGALYEQYF | TGTGCCAGCAGCTGGGGAGGGACAGGGGCCCTCTACGAGCAGTACTTC
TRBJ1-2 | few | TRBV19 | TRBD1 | CASWDRGLYGYTF | TGTGCCAGTTGGGACAGGGGCCTCTATGGCTACACCTTC
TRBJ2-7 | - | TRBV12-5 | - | CASGRGGSYEQYF | TGTGCTAGTGGACGTGGGGGCTCCTACGAGCAGTACTTC
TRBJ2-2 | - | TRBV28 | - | CASSVSPGELFF | TGTGCCAGCAGTGTCTCCCCCGGGGAGCTGTTTTTT
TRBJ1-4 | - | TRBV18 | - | CASSRQGRNEKLFF | TGTGCCAGCTCGCGTCAGGGGAGAAATGAAAAACTGTTTTTT
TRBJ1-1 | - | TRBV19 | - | CASSILGMNTEAFF | TGTGCCAGTAGTATACTGGGGATGAACACTGAAGCTTTCTTT
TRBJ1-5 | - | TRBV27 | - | CASSFWDQPQHF | TGTGCCAGCAGTTTCTGGGATCAGCCCCAGCATTTT
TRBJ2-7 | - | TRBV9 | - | CASSVVGGAGDEQYF | TGTGCCAGCAGCGTAGTAGGGGGAGCCGGGGACGAGCAGTACTTC
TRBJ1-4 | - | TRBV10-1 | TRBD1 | CASSGPGQSGEKLFF | TGCGCCAGCAGTGGGCCGGGACAGTCTGGAGAAAAACTGTTTTTT
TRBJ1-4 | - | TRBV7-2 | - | CASSPGGGREKLFF | TGTGCCAGCAGCCCCGGGGGGGGACGTGAAAAACTGTTTTTT
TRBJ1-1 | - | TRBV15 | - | CATSRGNTGTEAFF | TGTGCCACCAGCAGAGGAAACACAGGGACTGAAGCTTTCTTT
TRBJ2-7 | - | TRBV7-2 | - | CASSAVRLVGAEQYF | TGTGCCAGCAGCGCCGTCAGACTAGTAGGGGCCGAGCAGTACTTC
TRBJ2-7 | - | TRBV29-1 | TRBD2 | CSVTPRTSGNYYYEQYF | TGCAGCGTGACCCCAAGGACTAGCGGGAATTACTACTACGAGCAGTACTTC